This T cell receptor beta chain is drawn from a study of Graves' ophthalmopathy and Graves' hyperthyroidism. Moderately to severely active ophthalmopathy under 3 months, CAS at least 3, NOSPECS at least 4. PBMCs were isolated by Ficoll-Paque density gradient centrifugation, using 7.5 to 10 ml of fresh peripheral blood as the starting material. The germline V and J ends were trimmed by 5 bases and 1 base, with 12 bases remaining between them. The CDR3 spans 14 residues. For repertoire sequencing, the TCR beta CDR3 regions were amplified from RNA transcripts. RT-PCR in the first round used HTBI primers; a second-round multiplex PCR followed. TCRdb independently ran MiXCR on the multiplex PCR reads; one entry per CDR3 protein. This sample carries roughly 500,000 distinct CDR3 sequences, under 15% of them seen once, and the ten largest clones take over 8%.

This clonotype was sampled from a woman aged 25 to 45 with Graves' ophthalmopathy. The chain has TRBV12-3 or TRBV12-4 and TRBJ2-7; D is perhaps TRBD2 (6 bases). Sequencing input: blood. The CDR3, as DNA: TGTGCCAGCAGTCCTAGCGCCCTTTCCTACGAGCAGTACTTC. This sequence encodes CASSPSALSYEQYF.